This record concerns one T cell receptor (beta chain) sequence. This entry comes from a study of blood T cell repertoires in COVID-19. The overall study: COVID-19 samples from acute and convalescent phases originated in the United States, Italy and Spain. Sample material is recorded as cDNA or gDNA derived from T cells, B-cell-depleted T cells, or PBMCs.

Per the original data handling: The assay estimated nucleated cells by amplifying reference gene primers. The table came from immunoSEQ multiplex PCR; TCRdb's copy has only in-frame clones and leaves some out. The DNA was the basis for D and trimming; V, J and clone size are from that table. The sample has about 180,000 clones; about nine tenths are singletons. The receptor was derived from a man younger than 35 who had recovered from COVID-19. The sample consisted of peripheral blood.

The CDR3: CASSQQGGNQPQHF. In DNA, the CDR3 is TGTGCCAGCAGCCAGCAGGGGGGCAATCAGCCCCAGCATTTT. V is TRBV3-1 (or the pseudogene TRBV3-2) and J is TRBJ1-5; 7 bases line up with TRBD1. V lost 3 bases, J lost 2 bases, and 1 base stayed unmatched. CDR1 is LGHDT, CDR2 YNNKEL, per germline (reference sequence). This CDR3 region has 14 residues.